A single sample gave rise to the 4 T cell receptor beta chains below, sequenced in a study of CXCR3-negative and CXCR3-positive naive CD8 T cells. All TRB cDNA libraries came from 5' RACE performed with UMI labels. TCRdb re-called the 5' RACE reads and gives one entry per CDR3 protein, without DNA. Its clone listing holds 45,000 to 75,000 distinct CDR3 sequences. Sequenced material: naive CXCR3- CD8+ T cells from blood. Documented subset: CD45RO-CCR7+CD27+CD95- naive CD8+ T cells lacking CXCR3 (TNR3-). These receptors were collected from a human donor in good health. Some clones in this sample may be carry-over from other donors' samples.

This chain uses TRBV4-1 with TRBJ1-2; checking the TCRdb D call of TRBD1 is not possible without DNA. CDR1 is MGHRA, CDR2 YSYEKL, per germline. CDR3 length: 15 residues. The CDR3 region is CASSQEDRGLYGYTF.

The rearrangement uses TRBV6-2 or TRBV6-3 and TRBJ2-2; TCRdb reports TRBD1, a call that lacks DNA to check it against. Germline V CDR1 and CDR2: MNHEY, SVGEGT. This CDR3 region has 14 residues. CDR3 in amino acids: CASTAKGEAGELFF.

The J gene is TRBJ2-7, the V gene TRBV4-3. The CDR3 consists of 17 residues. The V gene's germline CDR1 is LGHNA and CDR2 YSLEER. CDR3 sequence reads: CASSQDLGGDYSYEQYF.

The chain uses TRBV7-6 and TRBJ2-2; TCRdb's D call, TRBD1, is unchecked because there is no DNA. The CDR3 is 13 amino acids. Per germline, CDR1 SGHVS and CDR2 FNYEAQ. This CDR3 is CASSPWGAGELFF. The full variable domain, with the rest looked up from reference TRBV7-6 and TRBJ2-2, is GAGVSQSPRYKVTKRGQDVALRCDPISGHVSLYWYRQALGQGPEFLTYFNYEAQQDKSGLPNDRFSAERPEGSISTLTIQRTEQRDSAMYRCASSPWGAGELFFGEGSRLTVL.